The rows below give T cell receptor beta chains drawn from one sample of a study of sequential checkpoint blockade in melanoma. The assay was immunoSEQ multiplex PCR, and TCRdb's table has in-frame clones only and misses some. The table includes some 3,700 clones, approximately 19% detected once. The sample consisted of tumor tissue (inferred from file names), taken from a patient given nivolumab and ipilimumab in sequence. The receptors shown here come from a human donor with melanoma. Each CDR3 is given without its conserved first and last residue. Only some rows state a clone size, as once, few, many or a class for expanded clones.

v_gene,abundance,j_gene,CDR3aa
TRBV6-1,NA,TRBJ2-6,ASSEAPKGTAGANVLT
TRBV11-3,many,TRBJ2-5,ASSFRGLYQETQY
TRBV19,few,TRBJ1-4,ASSQRVGGNEKLF
TRBV11-3,many,TRBJ1-5,ASSPAAGGQLGNNQPQH
TRBV9,medium-sized,TRBJ2-1,ASSSGDNEQF
TRBV6-8,NA,TRBJ1-2,ASSPPGIDGYT
TRBV6-1,medium-sized,TRBJ1-5,ASSEGVDPKQPQH
TRBV6-8,few,TRBJ1-2,ASSSGGGSYGYT
TRBV15,few,TRBJ2-5,ATSREGGGQETQY
TRBV11-3,few,TRBJ1-3,ASSLVGTSGNTIY
TRBV6-8,NA,TRBJ1-6,ASSDRSISPLH
TRBV19,NA,TRBJ2-5,ASTSGGHQETQY
TRBV6-8,many,TRBJ1-2,ASSPFGQGYNYGYT